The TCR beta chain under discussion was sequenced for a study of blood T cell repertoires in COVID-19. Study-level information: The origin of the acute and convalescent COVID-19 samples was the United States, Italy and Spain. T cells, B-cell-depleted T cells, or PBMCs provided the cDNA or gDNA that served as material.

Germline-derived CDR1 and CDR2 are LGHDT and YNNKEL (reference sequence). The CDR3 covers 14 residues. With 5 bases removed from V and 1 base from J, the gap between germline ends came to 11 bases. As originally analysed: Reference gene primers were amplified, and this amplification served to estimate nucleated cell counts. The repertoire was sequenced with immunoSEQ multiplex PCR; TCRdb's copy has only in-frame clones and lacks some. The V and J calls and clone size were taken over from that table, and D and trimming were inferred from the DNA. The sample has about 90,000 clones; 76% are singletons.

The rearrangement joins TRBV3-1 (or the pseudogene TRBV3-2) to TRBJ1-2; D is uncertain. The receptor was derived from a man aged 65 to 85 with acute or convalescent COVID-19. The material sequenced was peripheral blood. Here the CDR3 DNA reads TGTGCCAGCAGCTTCGGACTTAATAACTATGGCTACACCTTC. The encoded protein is CASSFGLNNYGYTF.